The clone carrying this TCR beta chain has only a few counts. Its specificity is unknown. This entry is derived from a study of T cells in Graves' hyperthyroidism and ophthalmopathy. In the study overall: Staff took peripheral blood when the initial diagnosis was made, before any treatment began. General study findings and limits: Clonotypes that were expanded in thyroid above 0.001 mostly appeared in blood too.

Amplification of TCR beta CDR3 regions was performed using RNA transcripts as template. The TCR CDR3 was amplified in a first-round RT-PCR using the HTBI primer set. TCRdb analysed the multiplex PCR reads with MiXCR anew, one entry per CDR3 protein. The sample lists around 490,000 distinct CDR3 sequences, less than 20% occurring once. The CDR3 spans 18 residues. Germline V lookup: CDR1 MNHEY, CDR2 SMNVEV (reference sequence). V shed 7 bases and J 0 bases; nucleotides not matched to a gene: 10. The TCR originated in a man aged 40-55 years with Graves' ophthalmopathy. The chain has TRBV27 and TRBJ2-1; TRBD2 matches 12 bases. Sequenced: blood. This CDR3 is CASTPGLAGGSSYNEQFF. DNA of the CDR3: TGTGCCAGCACCCCCGGGCTAGCGGGGGGGAGCTCCTACAATGAGCAGTTCTTC.